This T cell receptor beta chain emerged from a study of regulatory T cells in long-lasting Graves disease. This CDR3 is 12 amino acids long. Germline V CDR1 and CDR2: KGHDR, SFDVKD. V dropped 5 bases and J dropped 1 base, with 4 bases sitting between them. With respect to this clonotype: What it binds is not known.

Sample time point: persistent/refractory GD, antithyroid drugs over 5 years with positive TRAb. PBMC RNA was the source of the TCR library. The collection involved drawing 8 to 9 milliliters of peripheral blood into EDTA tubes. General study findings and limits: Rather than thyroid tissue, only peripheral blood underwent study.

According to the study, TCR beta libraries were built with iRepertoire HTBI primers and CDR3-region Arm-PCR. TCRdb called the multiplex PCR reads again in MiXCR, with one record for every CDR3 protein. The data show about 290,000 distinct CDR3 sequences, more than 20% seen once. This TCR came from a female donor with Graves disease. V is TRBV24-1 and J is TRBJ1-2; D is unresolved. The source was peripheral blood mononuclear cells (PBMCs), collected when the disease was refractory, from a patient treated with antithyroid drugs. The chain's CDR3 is CATSGNNYGYTF. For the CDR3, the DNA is TGTGCCACCAGTGGGAATAACTATGGCTACACCTTC.